The clone carrying this T cell receptor beta chain was detected a few times. Using roughly 9.4 ml of fresh peripheral blood, PBMCs were prepared. The CDR3 is 14 amino acids. With 1 base removed from V and 4 bases from J, the gap between germline ends came to 10 bases. CDR1 is MGHRA and CDR2 is YSYEKL in the germline V gene. This specimen belongs to a study of T cells in Graves' hyperthyroidism and ophthalmopathy. Amplification of TCR beta CDR3 regions was performed using RNA transcripts as template. HTBI primers were used for first-round RT-PCR of the TCR CDR3. TCRdb recomputed calls from the multiplex PCR reads with MiXCR, one row per CDR3 protein. This table has 550,000 to 600,000 distinct CDR3 sequences, 16% appearing once.

The chain links TRBV4-1 to TRBJ1-2; D may be TRBD1 (6 bases). The origin of this receptor is a woman between 18 and 30 years old with Graves' hyperthyroidism. The sequenced sample was blood. The CDR3 DNA reads TGCGCCAGCAGCCAAGGGACAGCTTCCTATGGCTACACCTTC. Its translation is CASSQGTASYGYTF.